One sample yielded the 5 T cell receptor beta chains listed below, sequenced in a study of blood T cell repertoires in COVID-19. TCRdb keeps only in-frame clones here, not all; method: immunoSEQ multiplex PCR. The sample lists around 430,000 clones; more than 70% were seen once. Material: peripheral blood. Source of these receptors: a woman aged 45-60 years with COVID-19, enrolled during active disease.

The chain combines TRBV2 with TRBJ1-5; D possibly corresponds to TRBD1 (6 bases). Germline loops: CDR1 SNHLY, CDR2 FYNNEI. CDR3 length equals 17 residues. V dropped 2 bases and J dropped 0 bases, with 14 bases sitting between them. In DNA form, the CDR3 reads TGTGCCAGCAGTGAACCGACAGGAGACTATAGCAATCAGCCCCAGCATTTT. Translated: CASSEPTGDYSNQPQHF. The whole variable domain, filled in from reference TRBV2 and TRBJ1-5, reads EPEVTQTPSHQVTQMGQEVILRCVPISNHLYFYWYRQILGQKVEFLVSFYNNEISEKSEIFDDQFSVERPDGSNFTLKIRSTKLEDSAMYFCASSEPTGDYSNQPQHFGDGTRLSIL.

The chain couples TRBV19 to TRBJ1-1; TRBD1 might be the D (6 bases). The ends were cut back, 6 bases at V and 1 base at J, with 12 bases in the middle. The CDR3 consists of 14 residues. In germline, CDR1 is LNHDA, CDR2 SQIVND (reference sequence). The CDR3 bases are TGTGCCAGTAGCCCCAGGGGCGGGAACACTGAAGCTTTCTTT. Protein: CASSPRGGNTEAFF.

This clone was observed a single time. The chain combines TRBV19 with TRBJ1-5; D remains unclear. This CDR3 is built from 13 residues. Per the germline V gene, CDR1 is LNHDA and CDR2 is SQIVND (reference sequence). The ends were cut back, 5 bases at V and 5 bases at J, with 10 bases in the middle. The CDR3: CASSAAEDQPQHF. The CDR3 DNA reads as TGTGCCAGTAGTGCCGCCGAGGATCAGCCCCAGCATTTT.

V gene TRBV7-2 combines with J gene TRBJ1-1; 8 positions match TRBD1. CDR3 size: 15 residues. Germline V gene sequence: CDR1 SGHTA, CDR2 FQGNSA. The ends lost 2 bases at V and 3 bases at J; junction bases unmatched: 5. CDR3 sequence (DNA): TGTGCCAGCAGCTTAATCGGACAGGGATACACTGAAGCTTTCTTT. Translating it yields CASSLIGQGYTEAFF.

V is TRBV30 and J is TRBJ2-7; 10 bases agree with TRBD1. The CDR3 has 15 amino acids. Germline CDR1 reads GTSNPN; CDR2 reads SVGIG (reference sequence). V was clipped by 1 base and J by 4 bases; unmatched bases: 7. In DNA form, the CDR3 reads TGTGCCTGGAGTGCCGGGACAGGGGCGATGTACGAGCAGTACTTC. It specifies CAWSAGTGAMYEQYF.